Sequencing of this TCR beta chain was carried out in a study of T-cell reconstitution after alpha-beta-depleted transplantation in children. Preparation of the TCRbeta library was carried out with unique molecular identifiers. TCRdb independently ran MiXCR on the PCR reads; one entry per CDR3 protein. The sample has about 610,000 distinct CDR3 sequences, roughly a tenth seen once. Germline loops: CDR1 SEHNR, CDR2 FQNEAQ (reference sequence). V trimming: 3 bases; J trimming: 1 base; junction bases outside the gene matches: 5. CDR3 length equals 15 residues. The J gene is TRBJ2-5, the V gene TRBV7-9, with TRBD1 matching over 7 bases. The sample was PBMCs from the stem cell graft donor, taken from the stem cell graft. The sequence was obtained from a human donor who donated a stem cell graft to a child with acute myeloid leukemia. Here the CDR3 reads CASSFMAGGQETQYF. The CDR3 DNA follows: TGTGCCAGCAGCTTTATGGCAGGGGGCCAAGAGACCCAGTACTTC.